This is a list of T cell receptor beta chains from one sample in a study of patients and donors after allogeneic stem cell transplantation. TCRdb itself ran the RT-PCR reads through MiXCR, one entry per CDR3 protein. Of approximately 160,000 distinct CDR3 sequences in the sample, approximately 28% were seen once. Sequenced input: blood, either unsorted or a sorted T cell fraction (not recorded which). These receptors originate from a human donor who was either an allogeneic HSCT recipient or a stem cell or donor lymphocyte infusion donor (not recorded which). It is not recorded whose cells these are; they may come from a transplant donor. The CDR3 runs from the conserved cysteine through the conserved F or W. D genes are given only for firm matches. Clone size, where shown, is once, few, many, or a class for clones that have expanded.

d_call | j_call | clone_size | v_call | cdr3_nt | cdr3_aa
- | TRBJ1-3 | few | TRBV10-2 | TGCGCCAGCAGTGTGAATCGAAACACCATATATTTT | CASSVNRNTIYF
TRBD2 | TRBJ2-1 | few | TRBV12-3/TRBV12-4 | TGTGCCAGCAGTTTATTAGCGCGGGGTAGCGGGAGAGCCAATGAGCAGTTCTTC | CASSLLARGSGRANEQFF
TRBD1 | TRBJ2-1 | - | TRBV18 | TGTGCCAGCTCATCCGACAGGGCAGGTGAGCAGTTCTTC | CASSSDRAGEQFF
TRBD1 | TRBJ1-2 | - | TRBV20-1 | TGCAGTGCTAGAGAGTTGGGACAGGGGGTAGTGGCTAACTATGGCTACACCTTC | CSARELGQGVVANYGYTF
- | TRBJ2-7 | - | TRBV29-1 | TGCAGCGTTGAAGCGGGAGATCTGTACGAGCAGTACTTC | CSVEAGDLYEQYF
TRBD1 | TRBJ2-7 | many | TRBV12-3/TRBV12-4 | TGTGCCAGCAGTTTGGGGGACAGCCACTACGAGCAGTACTTC | CASSLGDSHYEQYF
TRBD1 | TRBJ1-5 | many | TRBV6-2/TRBV6-3 | TGTGCCAGCAGTTGGCGAACAGGGGATCAGCCCCAGCATTTT | CASSWRTGDQPQHF
TRBD1 | TRBJ1-1 | medium-sized | TRBV20-1 | TGCAGTGCTCCGCGGACAGGGGGAGGAACTGAAGCTTTCTTT | CSAPRTGGGTEAFF
TRBD2 | TRBJ2-7 | - | TRBV7-2 | TGTGCCACCTCCAGTGAGGGCGGGAGTTTCTACGAGCAGTACTTC | CATSSEGGSFYEQYF
TRBD1 | TRBJ2-7 | - | TRBV6-6 | TGTGCCAGCAGTTACTCTAGGGTCAGACAGGGTCTCTACGAGCAGTACTTC | CASSYSRVRQGLYEQYF
- | TRBJ1-3 | - | TRBV12-3/TRBV12-4 | TGTGCCAGCAGTCCAAATACGGGCGGAAACACCATATATTTT | CASSPNTGGNTIYF
- | TRBJ1-2 | - | TRBV4-2 | TGTGCCAGCAGCCAAGGGGCGCAGGTGCTTAACTATGGCTACACCTTC | CASSQGAQVLNYGYTF
- | TRBJ1-2 | few | TRBV7-9 | TGTGCCAGCAGCCGGGAGAACTATGGCTACACCTTC | CASSRENYGYTF
TRBD2 | TRBJ2-1 | - | TRBV5-1 | TGCGCCAGCAGCTGGACTAGCGGGAGAAACTACAATGAGCAGTTCTTC | CASSWTSGRNYNEQFF
- | TRBJ1-2 | - | TRBV4-1 | TGCGCCAGCAGCCAAGACCTCGGGGTAGGCTACACCTTC | CASSQDLGVGYTF
- | TRBJ2-1 | - | TRBV20-1 | TGCAGTGTTCAGCCGGGTCGGGTTAAATACAATGAGCAGTTCTTC | CSVQPGRVKYNEQFF
TRBD2 | TRBJ2-2 | - | TRBV4-2 | TGTGCCAGCAGTCATCCTAGCGGGAGGGCCCACGGGGAGCTGTTTTTT | CASSHPSGRAHGELFF
- | TRBJ1-1 | - | TRBV28 | TGTGCCAGCAGCTCGGGATCCTTAGCGACTGAAGCTTTCTTT | CASSSGSLATEAFF
- | TRBJ2-7 | few | TRBV18 | TGTGCCAGCTCACCGGGCCTCTACGAGCAGTACTTC | CASSPGLYEQYF
TRBD1 | TRBJ1-1 | few | TRBV6-1 | TGTGCCAGCAGTTTCGGACAGGGAACTGAAGCTTTCTTT | CASSFGQGTEAFF
- | TRBJ1-4 | - | TRBV18 | TGTGCCAGCTCGCTTGACAGCACAACTAATGAAAAACTGTTTTTT | CASSLDSTTNEKLFF
- | TRBJ1-5 | - | TRBV6-2/TRBV6-3 | TGTGCCAGCAAGGGGGGGGTCGGGAAGCCCCAGCATTTT | CASKGGVGKPQHF
- | TRBJ1-1 | few | TRBV6-5 | TGTGCCAGCAGTTACCAGGGGAGGTGGAACACTGAAGCTTTCTTT | CASSYQGRWNTEAFF
- | TRBJ2-7 | many | TRBV27 | TGTGCCAGCAGGGGGCAGCCGCCTCGTGAGCAGTACTTC | CASRGQPPREQYF
- | TRBJ2-3 | - | TRBV2 | TGTGCCAGCAGTGAACAGGGAAATACGCAGTATTTT | CASSEQGNTQYF
TRBD1 | TRBJ1-4 | few | TRBV5-1 | TGCGCCAGCAGCTTGGGCTGGGACAGAACTAATGAAAAACTGTTTTTT | CASSLGWDRTNEKLFF
- | TRBJ1-5 | - | TRBV7-2 | TGTGCCAGCAGCTTAGCAGGACAGAGCAATCAGCCCCAGCATTTT | CASSLAGQSNQPQHF
- | TRBJ1-5 | few | TRBV12-3/TRBV12-4 | TGTGCCAGCAGTTTGGGGGCTAGGCCCCAGCATTTT | CASSLGARPQHF
TRBD2 | TRBJ2-1 | few | TRBV10-2 | TGCGCCAGCAGTGAGTCACCCCTCCATCTAGCGGGAGCCTACAATGAGCAGTTCTTC | CASSESPLHLAGAYNEQFF
- | TRBJ1-2 | many | TRBV12-3/TRBV12-4 | TGTGCCAGCAGTTTAAGGGAAGTGAACTATGGCTACACCTTC | CASSLREVNYGYTF
- | TRBJ1-5 | - | TRBV19 | TGTGCCAGTAGAGACCTTAAAAGGCTGCCCCAGCATTTT | CASRDLKRLPQHF
TRBD1 | TRBJ1-4 | - | TRBV2 | TGTGCCAGCAGTGAAGTAGGACAGGAGGGCGAAAAACTGTTTTTT | CASSEVGQEGEKLFF
- | TRBJ2-1 | - | TRBV7-2 | TGTGCCGCCAGCCTAAATGGCAATGAGCAGTTCTTC | CAASLNGNEQFF
- | TRBJ2-1 | - | TRBV5-1 | TGCGCCAGCAGCTTCGGGGCTAGCGCGAAAAATGAGCAGTTCTTC | CASSFGASAKNEQFF
TRBD2 | TRBJ2-7 | few | TRBV5-1 | TGCGCCAGCAGGACCCTAGCGGGAGAGGACGAGCAGTACTTC | CASRTLAGEDEQYF